This T cell receptor beta chain was obtained from a study of T cell repertoires in cytomegalovirus infection. The study, taken as a whole, reports: HLA-C-restricted CMV-specific TCR beta clonotypes prevailed in the ex vivo response.

This clonotype came up a few times. Antigen: not known. TCRdb used MiXCR to reprocess the reads, holding one entry per CDR3 protein. The sample has about 400,000 distinct CDR3 sequences, about a sixth seen once. This CDR3 spans 15 amino acids. Germline CDR1 and CDR2: SGDLS and YYNGEE. V gave up 0 bases and J gave up 2 bases, with 9 bases separating them. Material: PBMCs. This TCR came from a human donor in good health (CMV status not recorded). Some clones in this sample may be carry-over from other donors' samples. The chain couples TRBV9 to TRBJ2-1; maybe TRBD2 (6 bases). CDR3: CASSVGGGTYNEQFF. In DNA form, the CDR3 reads TGTGCCAGCAGCGTAGGGGGAGGAACCTACAATGAGCAGTTCTTC.